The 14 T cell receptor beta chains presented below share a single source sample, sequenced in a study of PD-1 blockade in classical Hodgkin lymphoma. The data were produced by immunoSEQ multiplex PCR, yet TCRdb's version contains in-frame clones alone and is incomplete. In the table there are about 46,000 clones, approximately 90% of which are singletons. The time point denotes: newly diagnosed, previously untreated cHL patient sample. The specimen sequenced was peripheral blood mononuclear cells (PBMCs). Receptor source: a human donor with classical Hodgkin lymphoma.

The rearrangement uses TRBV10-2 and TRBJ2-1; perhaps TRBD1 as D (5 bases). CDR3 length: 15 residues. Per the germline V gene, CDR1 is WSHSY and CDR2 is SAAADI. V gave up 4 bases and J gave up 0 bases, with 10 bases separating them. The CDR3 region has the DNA TGCGCCAGCAGTGGGGGCAGGAGCTCCTACAATGAGCAGTTCTTC. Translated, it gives CASSGGRSSYNEQFF.

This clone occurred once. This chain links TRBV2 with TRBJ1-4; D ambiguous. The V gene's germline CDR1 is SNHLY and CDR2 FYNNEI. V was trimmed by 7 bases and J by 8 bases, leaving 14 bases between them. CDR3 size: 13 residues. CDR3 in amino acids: CASKNTGEEKLFF. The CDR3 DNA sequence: TGTGCCAGCAAGAACACCGGGGAGGAAAAACTGTTTTTT.

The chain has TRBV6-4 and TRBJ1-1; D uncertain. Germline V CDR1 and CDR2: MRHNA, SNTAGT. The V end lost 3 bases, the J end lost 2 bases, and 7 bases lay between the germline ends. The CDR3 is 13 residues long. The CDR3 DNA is TGTGCCAGCAGTGAGCAGCAAAACACTGAAGCTTTCTTT. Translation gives CASSEQQNTEAFF.

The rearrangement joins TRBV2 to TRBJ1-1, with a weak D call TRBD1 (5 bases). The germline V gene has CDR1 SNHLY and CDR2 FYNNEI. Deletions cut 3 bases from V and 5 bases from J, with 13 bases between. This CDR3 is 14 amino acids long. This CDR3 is CASSDPGPRTEAFF. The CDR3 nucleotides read TGTGCCAGCAGTGATCCGGGACCGAGAACTGAAGCTTTCTTT.

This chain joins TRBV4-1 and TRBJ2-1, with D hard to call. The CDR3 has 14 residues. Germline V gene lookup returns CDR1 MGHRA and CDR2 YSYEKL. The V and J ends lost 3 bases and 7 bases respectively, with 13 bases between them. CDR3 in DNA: TGCGCCAGCAGCCACAAGGACGCAACTAATGAGCAGTTCTTC. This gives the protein CASSHKDATNEQFF.

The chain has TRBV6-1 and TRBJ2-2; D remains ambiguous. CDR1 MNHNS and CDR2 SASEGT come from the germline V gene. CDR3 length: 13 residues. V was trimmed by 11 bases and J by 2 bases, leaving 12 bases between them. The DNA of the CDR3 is TGTGCCGGCACTGGCGATAACACCGGGGAGCTGTTTTTT. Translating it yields CAGTGDNTGELFF.

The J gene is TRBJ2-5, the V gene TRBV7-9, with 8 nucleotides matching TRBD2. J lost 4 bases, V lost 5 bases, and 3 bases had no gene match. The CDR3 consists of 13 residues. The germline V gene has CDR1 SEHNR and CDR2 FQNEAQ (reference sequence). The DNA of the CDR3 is TGTGCCAGCAGCGTTACTAGCGGAGAGACCCAGTACTTC. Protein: CASSVTSGETQYF. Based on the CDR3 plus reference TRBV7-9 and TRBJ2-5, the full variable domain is DTGVSQNPRHKITKRGQNVTFRCDPISEHNRLYWYRQTLGQGPEFLTYFQNEAQLEKSRLLSDRFSAERPKGSFSTLEIQRTEQGDSAMYLCASSVTSGETQYFGPGTRLLVL.

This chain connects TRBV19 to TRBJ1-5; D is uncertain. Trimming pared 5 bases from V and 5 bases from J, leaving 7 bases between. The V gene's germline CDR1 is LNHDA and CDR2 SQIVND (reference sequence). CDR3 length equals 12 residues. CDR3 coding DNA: TGTGCCAGTAGTCCCTTCGATCAGCCCCAGCATTTT. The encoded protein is CASSPFDQPQHF.

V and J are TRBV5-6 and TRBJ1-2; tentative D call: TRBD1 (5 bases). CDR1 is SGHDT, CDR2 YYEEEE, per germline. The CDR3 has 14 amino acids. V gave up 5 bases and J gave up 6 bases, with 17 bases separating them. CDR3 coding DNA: TGTGCCAGCAGGGCTGGGGGATTGGAGAATGGCTACACCTTC. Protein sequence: CASRAGGLENGYTF.

The CDR3 bases are TGTGCCAGCACCGGGGAGGGCCGCAACGAGCAGTACTTC. Amino acids: CASTGEGRNEQYF. The chain uses TRBV9 and TRBJ2-7, with 7 nucleotides matching TRBD2. Looked up from germline, CDR1 is SGDLS and CDR2 is YYNGEE. The CDR3 sequence is 13 residues long. V lost 6 bases and J lost 5; bases outside the gene matches: 8. The variable domain in full, with the rest retrieved from reference TRBV9 and TRBJ2-7, is DSGVTQTPKHLITATGQRVTLRCSPRSGDLSVYWYQQSLDQGLQFLIQYYNGEERAKGNILERFSAQQFPDLHSELNLSSLELGDSALYFCASTGEGRNEQYFGPGTRLTVT.

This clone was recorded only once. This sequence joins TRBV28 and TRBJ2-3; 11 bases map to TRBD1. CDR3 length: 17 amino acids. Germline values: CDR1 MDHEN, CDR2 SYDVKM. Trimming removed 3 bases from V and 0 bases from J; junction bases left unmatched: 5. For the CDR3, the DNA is TGTGCCAGCAGTTTGTTGGGGACAGGGGGAAGCACAGATACGCAGTATTTT. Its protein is CASSLLGTGGSTDTQYF.

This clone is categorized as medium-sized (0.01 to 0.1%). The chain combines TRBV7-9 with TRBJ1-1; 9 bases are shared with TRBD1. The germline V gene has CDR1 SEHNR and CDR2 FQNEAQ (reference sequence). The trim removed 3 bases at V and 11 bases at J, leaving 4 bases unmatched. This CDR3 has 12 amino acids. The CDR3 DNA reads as TGTGCCAGCAGCTTGACAGGGGGAGCGGCTTTCTTT. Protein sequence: CASSLTGGAAFF.

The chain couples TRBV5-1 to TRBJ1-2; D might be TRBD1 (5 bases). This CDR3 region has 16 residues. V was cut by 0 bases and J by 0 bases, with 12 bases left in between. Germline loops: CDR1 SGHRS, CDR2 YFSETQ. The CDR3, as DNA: TGCGCCAGCAGCTTGGGGGACGCCATTTCTAACTATGGCTACACCTTC. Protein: CASSLGDAISNYGYTF.

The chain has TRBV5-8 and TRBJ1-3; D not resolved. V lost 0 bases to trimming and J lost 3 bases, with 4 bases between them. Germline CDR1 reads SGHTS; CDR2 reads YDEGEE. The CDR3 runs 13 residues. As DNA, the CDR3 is TGTGCCAGCAGCTTGGTGCTTGGAAACACCATATATTTT. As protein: CASSLVLGNTIYF.